These 32 T cell receptor beta chains came from one sample sequenced in a study of beta chain bispecific antibodies for T cell cancers. Study-wide points: The leukemia cells, rather than normal T cells, gave most of the targeted TRBV signal.

T cells were expanded from blood mononuclear cells for around three days with anti-CD3 OKT3 or CD3/CD28 beads. Their recognized antigens are unknown. A single record per CDR3 protein comes from TCRdb applying MiXCR to the 5' RACE reads. The sample has some 9,000 distinct CDR3 sequences; about 2.4% are singletons. Sequenced here: T cells from a healthy donor cultured with Jurkat leukemia cells, sampled from a culture containing an anti-CD19 bispecific antibody. These receptors originate from a human donor in good health. Some clones in this sample may be carry-over from other donors' samples.

This clonotype was observed many times. The chain combines TRBV5-6 with TRBJ1-1; D ambiguous. The CDR3 totals 13 residues. The V end was cut by 7 bases, the J end by 7 bases, with 17 bases between. Germline V gene sequence: CDR1 SGHDT, CDR2 YYEEEE. The CDR3, as DNA: TGTGCCAGCCGCTGGCGGAATGACGGTGAAGCTTTCTTT. Protein sequence: CASRWRNDGEAFF.

This clonotype appeared many times. The chain is built from TRBV27 and TRBJ1-2; no reliable D call. This CDR3 is 13 amino acids long. Germline assignment: CDR1 MNHEY and CDR2 SMNVEV (reference sequence). V shed 1 base and J shed 0 bases, with 3 bases lying between them. The CDR3 is CASSLYSNYGYTF. As DNA, the CDR3 is TGTGCCAGCAGTTTATACTCTAACTATGGCTACACCTTC.

The sample holds many counts of this clonotype. This chain joins TRBV11-3 and TRBJ2-1; D remains unclear. The CDR3 totals 13 residues. V dropped 5 bases and J dropped 9 bases, with 14 bases sitting between them. Germline V gene sequence: CDR1 SGHNT, CDR2 YENEEA. CDR3 nucleotides: TGTGCCAGCAGCGGCCTCGGTTGGGGTGAGCAGTTCTTC. It translates to CASSGLGWGEQFF.

This clonotype was counted at least ten times. J is TRBJ2-5 and V is TRBV5-1; D is undetermined. The CDR3 loop spans 14 amino acids. Trimming took 4 bases from V and 3 from J, leaving 13 bases between them. The V gene's germline CDR1 is SGHRS and CDR2 YFSETQ. This CDR3 is CASSPGVFEETQYF. Here the CDR3 DNA reads TGCGCCAGCAGCCCGGGCGTGTTTGAAGAGACCCAGTACTTC.

This clonotype has a count of ten or more. The chain couples TRBV5-1 to TRBJ2-1, with 7 bases that match TRBD1. Germline V CDR1 and CDR2: SGHRS, YFSETQ. The J segment lost 0 bases and the V segment lost 0 bases, leaving 3 bases of the junction unmatched. The length of the CDR3 is 16 residues. The CDR3 is CASSLAGTASYNEQFF. The DNA for the CDR3 is TGCGCCAGCAGCTTGGCGGGGACAGCCTCCTACAATGAGCAGTTCTTC.

This clonotype was seen at least ten times. The V and J genes are TRBV9 and TRBJ1-3; no firm D call. CDR3 length equals 12 residues. The germline CDR1 and CDR2 sequences are SGDLS and YYNGEE. V gave up 3 bases and J gave up 6 bases, with 7 bases separating them. CDR3 residues: CASSAYENTIYF. The CDR3 nucleotides are TGTGCCAGCAGCGCCTACGAAAACACCATATATTTT.

This clonotype was seen ten or more times. This chain links TRBV3-1 with TRBJ2-7, with unresolved D. From germline, CDR1 is LGHDT and CDR2 YNNKEL (reference sequence). The CDR3 has 13 residues. Trimming removed 0 bases from V and 5 bases from J, with 8 bases in between. The CDR3 sequence: CASSQENNDEQYF. The CDR3 bases are TGTGCCAGCAGCCAAGAGAATAACGACGAGCAGTACTTC.

This clonotype was recorded many times. V usage is TRBV6-5 and J usage is TRBJ2-1; 7 positions match TRBD2. Trimming removed 2 bases from V and 5 bases from J; junction bases left unmatched: 9. This CDR3 contains 16 residues. Per the germline V gene, CDR1 is MNHEY and CDR2 is SVGAGI. DNA of the CDR3: TGTGCCAGCAGTTACGATCGGGCTGGACTAGACAATGAGCAGTTCTTC. Residues: CASSYDRAGLDNEQFF.

As concerns this clonotype: This clone may be a read error of a much larger clone one base away. This sequence joins TRBV28 and TRBJ2-7, with D perhaps being TRBD1 or TRBD2 (6 bases each). The CDR3 runs to 17 residues. CDR1 and CDR2 from the germline V gene are MDHEN and SYDVKM. As DNA, the CDR3 is TGTGCCAGCAGTTTACCACCGGGGGACATCGGGGCCTACGAGCAGAACTTC. This translates into CASSLPPGDIGAYEQNF.

There are many counts of this clonotype. The J gene is TRBJ2-2, the V gene TRBV11-2, with unresolved D. Germline V lookup: CDR1 SGHAT, CDR2 FQNNGV. Trimming cost V 7 bases and J 5 bases, with 14 bases left between them. There are 14 residues in the CDR3. The CDR3 bases are TGTGCCAGCACCAATCCCGGCAGTACCGGGGAGCTGTTTTTT. Protein sequence: CASTNPGSTGELFF.

This clonotype was seen many times. The gene calls are TRBV6-6 and TRBJ2-7, with D perhaps TRBD2 (6 bases). V lost 0 bases and J lost 4, with 19 bases in between. The CDR3 contains 17 residues. In germline, CDR1 is MNHNY, CDR2 SVGAGI (reference sequence). The CDR3 reads CASSYSVGGAALYEQYF. Here the CDR3 DNA reads TGTGCCAGCAGTTACTCGGTCGGGGGTGCCGCACTTTACGAGCAGTACTTC.

This clonotype was picked up many times. The chain has TRBV4-1 and TRBJ2-1; D tentatively reads TRBD1 or TRBD2 (5 bases each). Trimming took 1 base from V and 5 from J, leaving 9 bases between them. The CDR3 spans 14 residues. CDR1 MGHRA and CDR2 YSYEKL come from the germline V gene. CDR3: CASSQAQGDNEQFF. CDR3 DNA sequence: TGCGCCAGCAGCCAAGCCCAGGGAGACAATGAGCAGTTCTTC.

This clonotype has ten or more counts. This chain connects TRBV1 to TRBJ2-2; no DNA check was done on the table's D call, TRBD1. TRBV1 represents a pseudogene. This CDR3 contains 17 residues. The CDR3 DNA follows: TGCACCAGCAGCCCCGAAACCGGGACAGGGCTTGCCGGGGAGCTGTTTTTT. Amino acid sequence: CTSSPETGTGLAGELFF.

This clonotype was detected ten times or more. The chain joins TRBV27 to TRBJ2-2; 11 bases map to TRBD1. Germline CDR1 reads MNHEY; CDR2 reads SMNVEV (reference sequence). The V and J ends lost 1 base and 5 bases, in that order; junction bases with no gene match: 3. The CDR3 contains 16 residues. For the CDR3, the DNA is TGTGCCAGCAGTTTATACGGACAGGGGGCAACCGGGGAGCTGTTTTTT. Protein product: CASSLYGQGATGELFF.

This clonotype showed up many times. CDR3 DNA: TGCAGTGCTATGACTAGCGGGGGGGCCCGGCTAGCCAAAAACATTCAGTACTTC. Translating gives CSAMTSGGARLAKNIQYF. The chain carries TRBV20-1 and TRBJ2-4; 14 bases fit TRBD2. Germline CDR1 is DFQATT and CDR2 is SNEGSKA (reference sequence). V gave up 4 bases and J gave up 0 bases; unmatched junction bases: 8. This CDR3 is built from 18 residues.

This clonotype has at least ten counts. The chain uses TRBV5-4 and TRBJ2-3, with 9 bases aligning to TRBD2. Per the germline V gene, CDR1 is SGHNT and CDR2 is YYREEE (reference sequence). The V gene end was trimmed by 0 bases and the J gene end by 3 bases; junction bases not matched to a gene: 5. The CDR3 covers 16 residues. The CDR3 sequence: CASSLDSGRGTDTQYF. CDR3 DNA: TGTGCCAGCAGCTTGGATAGCGGGAGAGGGACAGATACGCAGTATTTT.

This clonotype was recorded at least ten times. The V call is TRBV9, the J call TRBJ2-2, with D unclear. CDR3 length: 16 residues. V was clipped by 4 bases and J by 3 bases, with 16 bases between them. Germline lookup yields CDR1 SGDLS and CDR2 YYNGEE. As DNA, the CDR3 is TGTGCCAGCAGCCGCCATATACCCACCCACACCGGGGAGCTGTTTTTT. This translates into CASSRHIPTHTGELFF.

This clonotype was picked up many times. The CDR3 sequence: CAISDQTQGLAGENEQFF. The CDR3 DNA reads as TGTGCCATCAGTGACCAGACCCAGGGACTAGCGGGGGAAAATGAGCAGTTCTTC. The chain combines TRBV10-3 with TRBJ2-1; 14 bases fit TRBD2. Germline CDR1 is ENHRY and CDR2 is SYGVKD. This CDR3 region has 18 residues. Trimming at V came to 3 bases and at J to 7 bases, leaving 11 bases not matched to a gene.

In its sample, this clonotype was seen many times. The rearrangement uses TRBV28 and TRBJ1-1; D is unclear. This CDR3 has 13 amino acids. The V end was cut by 3 bases, the J end by 6 bases, with 11 bases between. Per the germline V gene, CDR1 is MDHEN and CDR2 is SYDVKM. The CDR3 DNA reads TGTGCCAGCAGTTTCCCCCCACCCGCTGAAGCTTTCTTT. The encoded protein is CASSFPPPAEAFF.

This clonotype occurred a few times. J is TRBJ2-5 and V is TRBV7-3; TRBD2 aligns across 10 bases. The junction had 11 bases not matched to a gene; V was cut back by 5 bases and J by 5 bases. Germline V lookup: CDR1 SGHTA, CDR2 FQGTGA. The CDR3 sequence is 16 residues long. The CDR3 nucleotides read TGTGCCAGCAGCGGCCTGAGCGGGGGGGCTTGGGAGACCCAGTACTTC. It is translated as CASSGLSGGAWETQYF.

Notes on this clonotype: One base away lies a much larger clone, so this may be a sequencing read error. CDR3 DNA sequence: TGTGCCAGCAGTGCTAGCGGCCAAGAGACCCAGTGCTTC. Amino acid sequence: CASSASGQETQCF. This chain links TRBV6-1 with TRBJ2-5, with 7 bases lining up with TRBD2. This CDR3 region has 13 residues. The germline gives CDR1 MNHNS, CDR2 SASEGT.

This clonotype was picked up many times. V is TRBV9 and J is TRBJ2-7; 7 nucleotides match TRBD2. V dropped 3 bases and J dropped 0; count of bases not matched to a gene: 3. Per the germline V gene, CDR1 is SGDLS and CDR2 is YYNGEE. The CDR3 covers 14 residues. The DNA of the CDR3 is TGTGCCAGCAGCGCCGGGGGGACCTCCTACGAGCAGTACTTC. Its translation is CASSAGGTSYEQYF.

This clonotype has ten or more counts. The CDR3 sequence: CASSPDRGADTQYF. CDR3 DNA: TGCGCCAGCAGCCCGGACAGAGGTGCAGATACGCAGTATTTT. The V and J genes are TRBV4-1 and TRBJ2-3, with a tentative D call TRBD1 (6 bases). Per germline, CDR1 MGHRA and CDR2 YSYEKL. The CDR3 spans 14 residues. V shed 4 bases and J shed 4 bases, with 12 bases lying between them.

This clonotype has a count of ten or more. This chain connects TRBV6-6 to TRBJ2-7; the D gene is possibly TRBD2 (6 bases). CDR3 size: 14 residues. The V and J ends lost 8 bases and 5 bases respectively, with 19 bases between them. Germline values: CDR1 MNHNY, CDR2 SVGAGI (reference sequence). The CDR3: CASGGTLGLDEQYF. In DNA form, the CDR3 reads TGTGCCAGCGGGGGGACGTTGGGTTTGGACGAGCAGTACTTC.

This clonotype was counted at least ten times. The rearrangement links TRBV5-1 to TRBJ2-3; the D call may be TRBD1 or TRBD2 (6 bases each). The V gene lost 0 bases and the J gene lost 1 base, with 9 bases spanning the gap. CDR3 length equals 15 residues. Germline lookup yields CDR1 SGHRS and CDR2 YFSETQ. The CDR3 is CASSLGGAGTDTQYF. In DNA form, the CDR3 reads TGCGCCAGCAGCTTGGGGGGGGCCGGCACAGATACGCAGTATTTT.

This clonotype has a count of ten or more. This chain's CDR3 is CASSLAGRGEETQYF. CDR3 nucleotide sequence: TGCGCCAGCAGCTTGGCCGGACGGGGGGAAGAGACCCAGTACTTC. The chain links TRBV5-1 to TRBJ2-5; 7 nucleotides agree with TRBD2. Germline V lookup: CDR1 SGHRS, CDR2 YFSETQ. With 0 bases clipped from V and 3 bases from J, the junction kept 5 bases outside the gene matches. This CDR3 is built from 15 residues.

This clonotype was observed a handful of times. A much more abundant neighbour one base away suggests this may be a read error. The chain combines TRBV14 with TRBJ1-6; D uncertain. In germline, CDR1 is SGHDN, CDR2 FVKESK. This CDR3 is built from 14 residues. CDR3: CASSQALPNSPPHF. In nucleotides, the CDR3 is TGTGCCAGCAGCCAGGCCCTACCTAATTCACCCCCCCACTTT.

There are many counts of this clonotype. The chain is built from TRBV7-8 and TRBJ2-7; D possibly matches TRBD1 or TRBD2 (5 bases each). This CDR3 comprises 16 residues. Germline CDR1 SGHVS, CDR2 FQNEAQ. The V and J ends lost 0 bases and 4 bases respectively, with 16 bases between them. In DNA form, the CDR3 reads TGTGCCAGCAGCTTAGCCATGAGGGGATTAAATTACGAGCAGTACTTC. Its translation is CASSLAMRGLNYEQYF. The complete variable domain, with remaining parts taken from reference TRBV7-8 and TRBJ2-7, reads GAGVSQSPRYKVAKRGQDVALRCDPISGHVSLFWYQQALGQGPEFLTYFQNEAQLDKSGLPSDRFFAERPEGSVSTLKIQRTQQEDSAVYLCASSLAMRGLNYEQYFGPGTRLTVT.

This clonotype was seen repeatedly, ten times or more. The J gene is TRBJ1-5, the V gene TRBV30; 9 bases agree with TRBD1. V lost 5 bases and J lost 7; bases outside the gene matches: 12. The CDR3 consists of 15 residues. The germline V gene has CDR1 GTSNPN and CDR2 SVGIG (reference sequence). This CDR3 reads CAWGTGGGTGQPQHF. The CDR3 bases are TGTGCCTGGGGTACAGGGGGCGGTACGGGCCAGCCCCAGCATTTT.

This clonotype was recorded many times. The rearrangement uses TRBV6-5 and TRBJ2-1, with 8 bases fitting TRBD1. The CDR3 extends over 15 amino acids. With 2 bases clipped from V and 5 bases from J, the junction kept 5 bases outside the gene matches. Germline V gene data show CDR1 as MNHEY and CDR2 as SVGAGI. CDR3 sequence (DNA): TGTGCCAGCAGTTACCAGGGGGCAAGGGACAATGAGCAGTTCTTC. Translating it yields CASSYQGARDNEQFF.

This clonotype was counted between two and nine times. V and J are TRBV20-1 and TRBJ2-3; 7 bases fit TRBD2. CDR1 and CDR2 (germline): DFQATT, SNEGSKA (reference sequence). CDR3 length equals 15 residues. V shed 0 bases and J 6 bases; nucleotides not matched to a gene: 9. The CDR3 DNA sequence: TGCAGTGCTAGAGATTTGGGGGACTATTTCGATACGCAGTATTTT. It specifies CSARDLGDYFDTQYF.

Many counts were recorded for this clonotype. This chain links TRBV10-2 with TRBJ2-1; a possible D gene is TRBD1 (6 bases). The germline V and J ends were trimmed by 7 bases and 8 bases, with 12 bases remaining between them. The CDR3 extends over 12 amino acids. Germline CDR1 reads WSHSY; CDR2 reads SAAADI. The CDR3 is CASMQGPYEQFF. The CDR3 DNA reads as TGCGCCAGCATGCAGGGGCCTTATGAGCAGTTCTTC.